Given below is one T cell receptor (beta chain) in context. Its antigen remains unidentified. V was trimmed by 5 bases and J by 2 bases, leaving 15 bases between them. Germline CDR1 MNHEY, CDR2 SVGAGI. CDR3 length: 15 residues. These data belong to a study of shared clonotypes between healthy human individuals. Study-level information: The composition of the donors was a couple of women and a few men aged 18 to 49. Study-wide results and caveats: All-four-donor shared clonotypes had higher generation probabilities than non-shared clonotypes did. Owing to a small donor count, the genetic and exposure-history diversity represented was limited.

CD8 cells regarded as naive lacked CD45RO, were positively chosen for CCR7, and omitted terminally differentiated effector memory CD45RA+ cells. Assay used: immunoSEQ multiplex PCR; TCRdb lists only in-frame clones, some missing. The sample holds about 600,000 clones, nearly 98% seen once. The chain has TRBV6-5 and TRBJ2-5, with D possibly being TRBD1 (5 bases). This receptor was obtained from a man aged 30-40 years in good health. Sequencing was done on a sample of naive CD8+ T cells sorted from blood. CDR3 loop: CASSIQTDPQETQYF. CDR3 nucleotides: TGTGCCAGCAGTATCCAGACAGATCCTCAAGAGACCCAGTACTTC.